A single sample is the source of the 27 T cell receptor beta chains below, sequenced in a study of cytomegalovirus exposure and HLA in healthy donors. PCR involved 60 Vbeta and 13 Jbeta primers. Only in-frame clones appear in the TCRdb table, and some are missing; sequencing was by immunoSEQ multiplex PCR. The repertoire consists of some 120,000 clones, with approximately 60% occurring once and the leading ten covering roughly 2%. The sequenced sample was PBMCs. The receptor source for this set is a woman under 40 in good health and CMV-seronegative.

The V and J genes are TRBV19 and TRBJ2-1; 10 bases are a match to TRBD2. Germline V gives CDR1 LNHDA, CDR2 SQIVND (reference sequence). The J segment lost 8 bases and the V segment lost 5 bases, leaving 6 bases of the junction unmatched. The CDR3 runs 14 residues. CDR3 loop: CASSLAGGYDEQFF. The CDR3 DNA is TGTGCCAGTAGTTTAGCGGGAGGTTACGATGAGCAGTTCTTC.

The rearrangement links TRBV6-1 to TRBJ1-1, with a possible D match to TRBD1 (5 bases). The germline V gene has CDR1 MNHNS and CDR2 SASEGT. CDR3 length equals 14 residues. V shed 5 bases and J shed 1 base, with 11 bases lying between them. In DNA form, the CDR3 reads TGTGCCAGCAGTACCACAGGTGCGAACACTGAAGCTTTCTTT. It translates to CASSTTGANTEAFF.

The gene calls are TRBV28 and TRBJ2-7; a weak D match, TRBD2 (6 bases). The ends were cut back, 3 bases at V and 7 bases at J, with 22 bases in the middle. CDR3 length: 16 residues. Germline V CDR1 and CDR2: MDHEN, SYDVKM. CDR3: CASSFKWRGAPREQYF. The CDR3 nucleotides are TGTGCCAGCAGTTTTAAATGGAGGGGAGCTCCCCGGGAGCAGTACTTC. Combining the CDR3 with reference TRBV28 and TRBJ2-7 gives the whole variable domain DVKVTQSSRYLVKRTGEKVFLECVQDMDHENMFWYRQDPGLGLRLIYFSYDVKMKEKGDIPEGYSVSREKKERFSLILESASTNQTSMYLCASSFKWRGAPREQYFGPGTRLTVT.

CDR3 sequence reads: CASSPTGGAFF. The CDR3 DNA reads as TGTGCCAGCAGTCCCACAGGGGGAGCTTTCTTT. The chain has TRBV2 and TRBJ1-1; 8 bases fit TRBD1. Germline V gene lookup returns CDR1 SNHLY and CDR2 FYNNEI. This CDR3 comprises 11 residues. V dropped 5 bases and J dropped 10; count of bases not matched to a gene: 3.

The J gene is TRBJ2-2, the V gene TRBV28, with D perhaps TRBD2 (7 bases). V was pared by 6 bases and J by 1 base, with 15 bases between. Germline loops: CDR1 MDHEN, CDR2 SYDVKM. The CDR3 has 16 amino acids. The CDR3 reads CASRGAGAGNTGELFF. Written as DNA, the CDR3 is TGTGCCAGCAGGGGGGCGGGGGCTGGGAACACCGGGGAGCTGTTTTTT.

This sequence joins TRBV7-2 and TRBJ2-1; 7 bases map to TRBD2. Per the germline V gene, CDR1 is SGHTA and CDR2 is FQGNSA. Losses at the gene ends were 1 base for V and 9 bases for J; bases not matched to a gene: 9. This CDR3 has 15 amino acids. CDR3 region: CASSLDAGELLEQFF. CDR3 bases: TGTGCCAGCAGCTTAGATGCGGGAGAATTGCTTGAGCAGTTCTTC.

This chain links TRBV19 with TRBJ1-5, with a tentative D call TRBD1 (6 bases). The CDR3 loop spans 15 amino acids. V dropped 4 bases and J dropped 6 bases, with 16 bases sitting between them. Germline-derived CDR1 and CDR2 are LNHDA and SQIVND (reference sequence). CDR3 protein: CASSRTGLLTQPQHF. The CDR3 nucleotides are TGTGCCAGTAGTAGAACAGGGCTACTTACTCAGCCCCAGCATTTT.

J is TRBJ2-3 and V is TRBV5-1; 9 nucleotides line up with TRBD1. The CDR3 is made up of 16 amino acids. J gave up 3 bases and V 0 bases, and 5 bases lay outside the gene matches. Germline CDR1 is SGHRS and CDR2 is YFSETQ. CDR3 residues: CASSLATGGLTDTQYF. The CDR3 DNA sequence: TGCGCCAGCAGCTTGGCCACAGGGGGCTTGACAGATACGCAGTATTTT.

V and J are TRBV28 and TRBJ2-7; 11 nucleotides align to TRBD1. V shed 8 bases, J shed 4 bases, and the junction held 13 bases outside the gene matches. Germline assignment: CDR1 MDHEN and CDR2 SYDVKM. The CDR3 length is 16 residues. The CDR3 is CASDSPGQGVLYEQYF. CDR3 in DNA: TGTGCCAGCGACTCACCGGGACAGGGGGTTTTATACGAGCAGTACTTC.

The gene calls are TRBV28 and TRBJ2-7; no firm D call. The V and J ends lost 10 bases and 1 base respectively, with 17 bases between them. The CDR3 has 14 amino acids. Germline assignment: CDR1 MDHEN and CDR2 SYDVKM. CDR3 protein: CATTTRIRSYEQYF. The DNA for the CDR3 is TGTGCCACCACAACCCGAATACGATCCTACGAGCAGTACTTC.

This clone occurred a few times. The genes are TRBV27 and TRBJ2-1; D uncertain. V was trimmed by 6 bases and J by 1 base, leaving 13 bases between them. This CDR3 comprises 15 residues. Looked up from germline, CDR1 is MNHEY and CDR2 is SMNVEV (reference sequence). CDR3 sequence (DNA): TGTGCCAGCAGCCGACCAGAGGCTTCCTACAATGAGCAGTTCTTC. Protein product: CASSRPEASYNEQFF.

This chain links TRBV28 with TRBJ2-7, with TRBD1 matching over 10 bases. The germline V gene has CDR1 MDHEN and CDR2 SYDVKM. The CDR3 has 15 amino acids. The V gene end was trimmed by 7 bases and the J gene end by 6 bases; junction bases not matched to a gene: 12. CDR3 sequence reads: CASTVGGTGDFEQYF. In DNA form, the CDR3 reads TGTGCCAGCACGGTGGGGGGGACAGGGGATTTCGAGCAGTACTTC.

The chain recombines TRBV6-1 with TRBJ2-1; 7 nucleotides align to TRBD2. Trimming cost V 4 bases and J 6 bases; bases outside gene matches: 9. The germline gives CDR1 MNHNS, CDR2 SASEGT. This CDR3 comprises 15 residues. The CDR3 DNA is TGTGCCAGCAGTGTAGTCGGGACTACTCTCAATGAGCAGTTCTTC. Its protein product is CASSVVGTTLNEQFF.

The J gene is TRBJ2-2, the V gene TRBV2; tentative D call: TRBD2 (5 bases). V was cut by 6 bases and J by 7 bases, with 18 bases left in between. Germline CDR1 is SNHLY and CDR2 is FYNNEI. The CDR3 has 15 residues. For the CDR3, the DNA is TGTGCCAGCAGGGTTGACTCTGTCCGGGACGGGGAGCTGTTTTTT. Amino acid sequence: CASRVDSVRDGELFF.

The chain carries TRBV9 and TRBJ2-7, with 7 bases fitting TRBD1. CDR3 length: 14 amino acids. The ends lost 0 bases at V and 4 bases at J; junction bases unmatched: 4. From germline, CDR1 is SGDLS and CDR2 YYNGEE. The CDR3 nucleotides are TGTGCCAGCAGCGTAGGAGAGACAGGGTACGAGCAGTACTTC. Translating it yields CASSVGETGYEQYF. Full variable domain (rest looked up from reference TRBV9 and TRBJ2-7): DSGVTQTPKHLITATGQRVTLRCSPRSGDLSVYWYQQSLDQGLQFLIQYYNGEERAKGNILERFSAQQFPDLHSELNLSSLELGDSALYFCASSVGETGYEQYFGPGTRLTVT.

This clone was seen only a few times. This chain joins TRBV19 and TRBJ1-4; no reliable D call. The germline V gene has CDR1 LNHDA and CDR2 SQIVND (reference sequence). The CDR3 is 15 amino acids. V was clipped by 4 bases and J by 4 bases, with 13 bases between them. The CDR3 loop is CASSKEWAFNEKLFF. In DNA form, the CDR3 reads TGTGCCAGTAGTAAAGAGTGGGCATTTAATGAAAAACTGTTTTTT.

This clone was seen a handful of times. The chain combines TRBV6-5 with TRBJ1-2; possible D gene TRBD1, 6 bases. The germline gives CDR1 MNHEY, CDR2 SVGAGI. Deletions cut 5 bases from V and 8 bases from J, with 15 bases between. The length of the CDR3 is 13 residues. The CDR3 DNA follows: TGTGCCAGCAGTCTCACAGGGCTCGGGGGCTACACCTTC. This encodes CASSLTGLGGYTF.

This clone was seen a handful of times. The rearrangement uses TRBV5-4 and TRBJ1-3, with 10 bases aligning to TRBD1. The CDR3 extends over 15 amino acids. J lost 4 bases, V lost 2 bases, and 3 bases had no gene match. Germline V lookup: CDR1 SGHNT, CDR2 YYREEE (reference sequence). The chain's CDR3 is CASSFGQGGGNTIYF. For the CDR3, the DNA is TGTGCCAGCAGCTTTGGACAGGGGGGCGGAAACACCATATATTTT.

On this clone: Other DNA sequences from this sample encode an identical CDR3 as well. The CDR3: CASSQDRGSGANVLTF. DNA for the CDR3: TGTGCCAGCAGCCAAGATCGCGGGTCGGGGGCCAACGTCCTGACTTTC. The chain links TRBV4-2 to TRBJ2-6, with D tentatively TRBD2 (5 bases). The CDR3 length is 16 residues. The germline V gene encodes CDR1 LGHNA and CDR2 YNFKEQ. V was trimmed by 0 bases and J by 4 bases, leaving 10 bases between them.

The chain combines TRBV15 with TRBJ2-7; D is possibly TRBD2 (6 bases). Trimming stripped 0 bases from V and 1 base from J, with 10 bases between. The CDR3 totals 15 residues. The germline CDR1 and CDR2 sequences are LNHNV and YYDKDF (reference sequence). The DNA of the CDR3 is TGTGCCACCAGCAGAGAATACGGGACTTCCTACGAGCAGTACTTC. It yields the protein CATSREYGTSYEQYF.

The rearrangement links TRBV6-1 to TRBJ2-7, with 11 positions matching TRBD2. J was trimmed by 4 bases and V by 2 bases; bases with no gene match: 4. Germline loops: CDR1 MNHNS, CDR2 SASEGT. The CDR3 is 15 amino acids. Written as DNA, the CDR3 is TGTGCCAGCAGTGAAAGTAGCGGGAGGGCGTACGAGCAGTACTTC. Translation: CASSESSGRAYEQYF.

The rearrangement joins TRBV11-2 to TRBJ1-2, with 8 bases aligning to TRBD1. Germline V gene data show CDR1 as SGHAT and CDR2 as FQNNGV. CDR3 size: 14 residues. The junction had 9 bases not matched to a gene; V was cut back by 4 bases and J by 8 bases. The CDR3: CASSSPGQAAGYTF. The CDR3 DNA reads TGTGCCAGCAGCTCCCCGGGACAGGCGGCCGGCTACACCTTC.

This clone was observed a single time. The V call is TRBV7-9, the J call TRBJ1-6; D remains unclear. The CDR3 runs 12 residues. Germline loops: CDR1 SEHNR, CDR2 FQNEAQ (reference sequence). V gave up 5 bases and J gave up 11 bases, with 10 bases separating them. Written as DNA, the CDR3 is TGTGCCAGCAGCCATGGTTGGCCACCCCTCCACTTT. This gives the protein CASSHGWPPLHF.

This clone was observed a handful of times. The rearrangement links TRBV2 to TRBJ1-1; 7 nucleotides line up with TRBD1. Trimming took 6 bases from V and 5 from J; bases not matched to a gene: 18. Per the germline V gene, CDR1 is SNHLY and CDR2 is FYNNEI. This CDR3 is 17 amino acids long. CDR3 in DNA: TGTGCCAGCAGGATGCAAAAGGGGGCGGGGGGGCTGACTGAAGCTTTCTTT. Residues: CASRMQKGAGGLTEAFF.

This chain uses TRBV7-8 with TRBJ1-1; TRBD1 matches 7 bases. The CDR3 length is 17 residues. V lost 3 bases, J lost 3 bases, and 13 bases stayed unmatched. CDR1 and CDR2 (germline): SGHVS, FQNEAQ. The CDR3 sequence: CASSLDSLGRGYTEAFF. The CDR3 region has the DNA TGTGCCAGCAGCTTGGACTCACTCGGCAGGGGGTACACTGAAGCTTTCTTT.

The CDR3 region has the DNA TGTGCCAGCAGCCCAATCCCCCGGGGCTATAATTCACCCCTCCACTTT. Translation gives CASSPIPRGYNSPLHF. V and J are TRBV4-2 and TRBJ1-6; D gene unclear. The CDR3 loop spans 16 amino acids. V lost 4 bases, J lost 3 bases, and 13 bases lay in between. Germline values: CDR1 LGHNA, CDR2 YNFKEQ.

The V and J genes are TRBV28 and TRBJ1-2; 8 positions agree with TRBD1. CDR3 length: 15 residues. The J segment lost 7 bases and the V segment lost 5 bases, leaving 12 bases of the junction unmatched. Looked up from germline, CDR1 is MDHEN and CDR2 is SYDVKM. The CDR3 region is CASSQPGSQGGGYTF. CDR3 nucleotides: TGTGCCAGCAGTCAACCGGGATCACAGGGGGGTGGCTACACCTTC.